The text below deals with one TCR beta chain. One end of the junction varies from germline; a read error may be responsible. Each CDR3 protein gets one entry after TCRdb re-called the PCR reads with MiXCR. Of around 470,000 distinct CDR3 sequences in the sample, about 25% were seen once. The data belong to a study of molecular identifiers for immune sequencing clone quantification. The CDR3 is 17 amino acids. Per the germline V gene, CDR1 is SEHNR and CDR2 is FQNEAQ (reference sequence). The rearrangement uses TRBV7-9 and TRBJ2-5; TRBD2 matches at 7 bases. Sequencing input: naive CD8+ T cells from blood, with Jurkat cell RNA spiked in. Subset noted: FACS-sorted CD8+CD4-CCR7+CD45RA+ naive T cells. The sequence came from a human donor in good health. Some libraries in this study had Jurkat cell RNA spiked in. DNA of the CDR3: TGTGCCAGCAGCTTAACGGGGGGTCGGAGCCAAGCAGAGCCCCAGTACTTC. Its protein product is CASSLTGGRSQAEPQYF.